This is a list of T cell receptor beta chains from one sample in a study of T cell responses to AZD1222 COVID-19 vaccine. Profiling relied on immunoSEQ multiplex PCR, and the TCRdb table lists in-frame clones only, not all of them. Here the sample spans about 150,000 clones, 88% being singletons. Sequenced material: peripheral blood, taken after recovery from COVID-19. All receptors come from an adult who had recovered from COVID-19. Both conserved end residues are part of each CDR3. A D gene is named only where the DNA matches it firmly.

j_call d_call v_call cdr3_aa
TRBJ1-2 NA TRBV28 CASSSLSHRDHYGYTF
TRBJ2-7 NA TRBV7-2 CASTIGPGAYEQYF
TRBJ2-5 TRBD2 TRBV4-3 CASSLREERWETQYF
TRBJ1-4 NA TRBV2 CASALGGRRANEKLFF
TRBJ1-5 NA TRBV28 CASSSPGRDINQPQHF
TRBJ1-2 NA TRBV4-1 CASSQGSAPRAPHYGYTF
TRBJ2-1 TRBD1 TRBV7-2 CASSLTGIDEQFF
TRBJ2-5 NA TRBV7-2 CASSSEGTAQETQYF
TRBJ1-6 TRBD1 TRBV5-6 CASSATGQGHSPLHF
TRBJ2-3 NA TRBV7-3 CASSSIGPADTQYF
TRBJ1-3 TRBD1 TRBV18 CASSTGTGSSGNTIYF
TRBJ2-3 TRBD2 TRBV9 CASSVAAGTSGTFSTDTQYF
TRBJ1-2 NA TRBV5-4 CASSQPQGYGYTF